This T cell receptor (beta chain) stems from a study of tumor and adjacent non-tumor tissue in lung cancer (dated 2018 in TCRdb). A note on the overall study: Patients with adenocarcinoma (about 12), squamous cell carcinoma (2) and small cell lung cancer (1) were included in the cohort. TCRbeta CDR3 sequencing was performed on about 30 paired specimens, with one tumor sample and one normal lung sample collected per patient. The study compared bulk TCRbeta repertoires from lung tumor tissue and matched distant non-tumor lung tissue of some 14 lung cancer patients. The 15 or so patients were aged roughly 30 to 80 years, included ten or so men and 5 women, and had TNM stage I to III disease. A total of roughly 120,000,000 productive TCRbeta reads were generated by sequencing, corresponding to an average of roughly 4 million reads per sample. Study-wide findings and limitations: The cohort had only roughly 14 patients, and the authors noted that larger samples and more detailed clinical data are needed. Significantly higher TCR diversity (inverse Simpson) was observed in tumor tissue than in normal lung tissue (around 460 vs 160, P = 0.0075, Mann-Whitney U test). TCR diversity was significantly higher in younger patients, and greater tumor TCR diversity was associated with shorter overall survival and shorter disease-free survival. Neither the sequencing platform nor unique molecular identifiers are mentioned in the methods. Because peripheral blood was not sequenced, blood TCRbeta repertoires in the lung cancer patients of the study were not examined. In normal lung, the top 100 clones accounted for a significantly larger cumulative share of the repertoire than in tumor tissue.

RNA was isolated from bulk unsorted tissue, and RNA quality was assessed with a NanoDrop ND-1000 and an Agilent 2100. For the normal lung samples, distant non-tumor tissue was collected more than 3 cm away from the tumor edge. Donors were newly diagnosed lung cancer patients admitted for thoracic surgery in China between August and November 2014, without prior chemotherapy. Patients who had received previous radiotherapy or chemotherapy, or who had another concurrent cancer, were excluded from the study. Pieces of surgical tissue measuring about 1-2 cm3 were kept in RNAlater solution and stored at -80 degrees C until use. The library was built by means of multiplex PCR. The sequencer listed for this sample is Illumina HiSeq 2500. TCRbeta libraries were constructed through three rounds of nested PCR with primers (Table S4) according to protocols adapted from ARM-PCR. PCR products of 200-500 bp were gel-excised and purified with the QIAquick gel extraction kit before sequencing. The authors' pipeline ran thus. Reads were cleaned using Trimmomatic, were merged into complete CDR3 sequences using FLASH, and were assigned to V(D)J germline segments using MiTCR. VDJtools was used to compute clonal diversity as the inverse Simpson's index. In-frame sequences without a premature stop codon were defined as productive reads. TCRdb passed the public sequencing reads through fastp at Q25 and MiXCR, retaining productive beta sequences. Rows with one shared CDR3 protein collapse into an entry with the most common genes and DNA. The V and J calls follow TCRdb's processing rather than the paper's. This sample holds some 51,000 distinct CDR3 sequences; less than 70% were observed only once. The top ten clones comprise roughly 30% of the sample.

Sequences MNHNS (CDR1) and SASEGT (CDR2) are obtained from the germline V gene. From cysteine to phenylalanine, the CDR3 is 14 amino acids long. Just the 42-base CDR3 DNA is kept, in frame starting at base 1. Of note for this clonotype: Its antigen is still unknown. One end of the junction is discordant with germline, which a read error may explain.

The receptor was isolated from a woman in her sixties or seventies with non-small cell lung cancer. Recombination linked TRBV6-1 to TRBJ1-1, with 7 bases in between that match TRBD1. Specimen: distant non-tumor lung tissue. The CDR3 region reads CASSELQGTTEGFF. The nucleotides are TGTGCCAGCAGTGAATTACAGGGGACCACCGAAGGTTTCTTT.